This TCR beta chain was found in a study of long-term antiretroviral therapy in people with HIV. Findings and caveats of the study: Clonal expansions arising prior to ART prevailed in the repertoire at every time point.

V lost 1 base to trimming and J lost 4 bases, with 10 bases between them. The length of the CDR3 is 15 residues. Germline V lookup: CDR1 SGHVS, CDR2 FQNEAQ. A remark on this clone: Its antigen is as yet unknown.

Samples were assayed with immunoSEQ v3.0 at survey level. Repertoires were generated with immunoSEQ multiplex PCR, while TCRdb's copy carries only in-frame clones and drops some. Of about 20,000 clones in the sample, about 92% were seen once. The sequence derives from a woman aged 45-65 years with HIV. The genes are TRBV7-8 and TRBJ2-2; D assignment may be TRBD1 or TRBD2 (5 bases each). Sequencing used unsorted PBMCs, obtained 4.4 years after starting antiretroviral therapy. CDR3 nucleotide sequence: TGTGCCAGCAGCTTAGTAACTGGGGGCACCGGGGAGCTGTTTTTT. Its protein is CASSLVTGGTGELFF.